This TCR beta chain was captured in a study of blood T cells in healthy people across ages. With a J-beta primer mix and a sample-barcoded 5' primer, a second PCR ran roughly 6 to 11 cycles. Using its own MiXCR run on the 5' RACE reads, TCRdb lists one record per CDR3 protein. The top ten hold 3% to 4.5% of the sample, which has some 560,000 distinct CDR3 sequences, over 25% seen once. Study observations and caveats: Strongly correlated with naive T cell percentage was TCR beta diversity.

For this clonotype: The antigen is undetermined.

Trimming pared 0 bases from V and 3 bases from J, leaving 17 bases between. This CDR3 is built from 17 residues. The V gene's germline CDR1 is SNHLY and CDR2 FYNNEI. Peripheral blood from each donor was collected in a volume of approximately 9.2 milliliters. This sample was also put to use in a study of T cells of mothers and their children. That source adds: Per mother, over 9 million TCR beta CDR3 reads were obtained; per child, a few million.

The sample taken for sequencing was blood. The receptor's source is a boy aged 2 to 10 in good health. This chain connects TRBV2 to TRBJ2-5, with D possibly being TRBD1 (5 bases). The CDR3 region has the DNA TGTGCCAGCAGTGAAGCGCTTCAGGGCTTAAGTAAAGAGACCCAGTACTTC. It specifies CASSEALQGLSKETQYF.